Listed below are T cell receptor beta chains from one sample, sequenced in a study of shared clonotypes between healthy human individuals. Using immunoSEQ multiplex PCR, the repertoire was profiled, and TCRdb retains in-frame clones only, with some absent. The table has about 690,000 clones, 90% seen once. The sample consisted of memory CD8+ T cells from PBMCs. These receptors all stem from a man younger than 30 in good health. Some clones in this sample may be carry-over from other donors' samples. The CDR3 runs from the conserved cysteine through the conserved F or W. D genes are given only for firm matches. Rows may omit the clone size; those that give it use once, few, many or a size class.

V,J,D,size,CDR3,DNA
TRBV13,TRBJ1-1,-,-,CASSPPLYTEAFF,TGTGCCAGCAGCCCCCCCCTCTACACTGAAGCTTTCTTT
TRBV7-8,TRBJ1-1,-,-,CASSPMTYTEAFF,TGTGCCAGCAGTCCGATGACCTACACTGAAGCTTTCTTT
TRBV29-1,TRBJ2-7,-,-,CSTQGPELYEQYF,TGCAGCACCCAGGGTCCGGAACTCTACGAGCAGTACTTC
TRBV7-9,TRBJ2-7,-,-,CASSLETRRSYEQYF,TGTGCCAGCAGCTTAGAGACTAGGCGATCCTACGAGCAGTACTTC
TRBV7-9,TRBJ1-6,TRBD1,-,CASSRTGINSPLHF,TGTGCCAGCAGCCGGACAGGGATTAATTCACCCCTCCACTTT
TRBV6-6,TRBJ2-2,-,-,CASTLGGTGELFF,TGTGCCAGCACCCTAGGGGGCACCGGGGAGCTGTTTTTT
TRBV5-1,TRBJ2-3,-,-,CASSLRGGSASTDTQYF,TGCGCCAGCAGCTTGAGGGGAGGCAGCGCTAGCACAGATACGCAGTATTTT
TRBV9,TRBJ1-1,TRBD1,-,CASSVAGGTTEAFF,TGTGCCAGCAGCGTAGCAGGGGGGACCACTGAAGCTTTCTTT
TRBV7-3,TRBJ2-1,-,-,CASSLAAGARNEQFF,TGTGCCAGCAGCTTAGCGGCAGGGGCACGGAATGAGCAGTTCTTC
TRBV7-9,TRBJ1-2,TRBD1,-,CASSSQGAVYGYTF,TGTGCCAGCAGCTCACAGGGGGCCGTCTATGGCTACACCTTC
TRBV27,TRBJ2-1,TRBD2,once,CASRTGTSGKNEQFF,TGTGCCAGCAGGACAGGGACTAGCGGAAAGAATGAGCAGTTCTTC
TRBV7-9,TRBJ2-7,-,-,CASSLDPGSPKEQYF,TGTGCCAGCAGCTTAGACCCGGGGTCCCCGAAAGAGCAGTACTTC
TRBV19,TRBJ2-7,TRBD1,once,CASSIPRTGVHEQYF,TGTGCCAGTAGTATCCCCCGGACAGGGGTCCACGAGCAGTACTTC
TRBV2,TRBJ2-7,TRBD2,-,CASRSKLANSYEQYF,TGTGCCAGCAGGAGTAAACTAGCGAACTCCTACGAGCAGTACTTC
TRBV6-5,TRBJ1-2,-,-,CASSYSNLYGYTF,TGTGCCAGCAGTTACTCAAACCTCTATGGCTACACCTTC
TRBV19,TRBJ2-7,-,-,CASSTTVFTEQYF,TGTGCCAGTAGTACGACGGTTTTCACCGAGCAGTACTTC
TRBV7-9,TRBJ2-7,-,-,CASNQVGPQYEQYF,TGTGCCAGCAACCAAGTCGGGCCGCAGTACGAGCAGTACTTC
TRBV9,TRBJ1-4,-,-,CASSEEFATNEKLFF,TGTGCCAGCAGCGAGGAGTTTGCAACTAATGAAAAACTGTTTTTT
TRBV11-3,TRBJ2-1,TRBD2,-,CASSPREGSYNEQFF,TGTGCCAGCAGCCCCCGGGAGGGCTCCTACAATGAGCAGTTCTTC
TRBV6-1,TRBJ1-1,-,-,CASHPGTGMNTEAFF,TGTGCCAGCCATCCCGGGACCGGCATGAACACTGAAGCTTTCTTT
TRBV6-6,TRBJ2-3,-,-,CASSPGQVTDTQYF,TGTGCCAGCAGCCCAGGTCAGGTTACAGATACGCAGTATTTT
TRBV9,TRBJ1-1,-,-,CASSVVGGRTEAFF,TGTGCCAGCAGCGTAGTGGGGGGTCGGACTGAAGCTTTCTTT
TRBV7-2,TRBJ1-5,-,few,CASSLAPLAAQHF,TGTGCCAGCAGCTTAGCCCCCCTAGCCGCCCAGCATTTT
TRBV5-8,TRBJ2-7,-,once,CASSLAPWGFEGFYEQYF,TGTGCCAGCAGCTTGGCCCCATGGGGCTTCGAAGGGTTCTACGAGCAGTACTTC
TRBV29-1,TRBJ1-4,-,-,CSVYYPTNEKLFF,TGCAGCGTTTATTATCCAACTAATGAAAAACTGTTTTTT
TRBV7-8,TRBJ2-1,TRBD2,-,CASRPRPSGTRVDEQFF,TGTGCCAGCCGCCCACGACCATCCGGGACTAGGGTCGATGAGCAGTTCTTC
TRBV7-6,TRBJ2-5,TRBD2,-,CASSLRTGGLETQYF,TGTGCCAGCAGCTTAAGAACGGGAGGGCTGGAGACCCAGTACTTC
TRBV10-3,TRBJ2-1,TRBD2,-,CAISITLAGGPDEQFF,TGTGCCATCAGTATTACATTAGCGGGAGGGCCAGATGAGCAGTTCTTC
TRBV29-1,TRBJ1-1,-,few,CSVESGTTEAFF,TGCAGCGTTGAGTCAGGGACCACTGAAGCTTTCTTT
TRBV5-6,TRBJ2-5,-,once,CASSLGWKGETQYF,TGTGCCAGCAGCTTGGGGTGGAAGGGGGAGACCCAGTACTTC
TRBV6-5,TRBJ2-2,TRBD1,few,CASRRGRSTGELFF,TGTGCCAGCAGAAGGGGGCGCAGCACCGGGGAGCTGTTTTTT
TRBV4-1,TRBJ2-3,-,-,CASSQHARMDLTDTQYF,TGCGCCAGCAGCCAACATGCCAGGATGGACCTCACAGATACGCAGTATTTT
TRBV7-3,TRBJ2-5,-,once,CASSLTSGPQETQYF,TGTGCCAGCAGCTTAACCAGCGGGCCCCAAGAGACCCAGTACTTC
TRBV5-4,TRBJ1-1,-,-,CASSFGTEAFF,TGTGCCAGCAGCTTTGGGACTGAAGCTTTCTTT
TRBV27,TRBJ2-3,-,-,CASSLRVADTQYF,TGTGCCAGCAGCCTACGGGTCGCAGATACGCAGTATTTT
TRBV19,TRBJ1-2,-,-,CASPYTGNYGYTF,TGTGCCAGTCCCTACACTGGGAACTATGGCTACACCTTC
TRBV7-8,TRBJ2-7,TRBD2,-,CASSLGTSAPYEQYF,TGTGCCAGCAGCCTCGGGACTAGCGCGCCTTACGAGCAGTACTTC
TRBV27,TRBJ2-1,-,-,CASSPGPDLEQFF,TGTGCCAGCAGTCCGGGACCAGATCTGGAACAGTTCTTC
TRBV10-2,TRBJ2-1,-,-,CASSGLYEQFF,TGCGCCAGCAGTGGGCTGTATGAGCAGTTCTTC
TRBV28,TRBJ2-5,-,-,CASTEPRIQETQYF,TGTGCCAGCACTGAGCCTCGCATTCAAGAGACCCAGTACTTC
TRBV5-6,TRBJ2-7,TRBD2,-,CASSSGGGDDEQYF,TGTGCCAGCAGCTCCGGGGGAGGGGACGACGAGCAGTACTTC
TRBV11-2,TRBJ2-6,-,-,CASRNTYPNVLTF,TGTGCCAGCAGGAATACCTATCCCAACGTCCTGACTTTC
TRBV4-1,TRBJ1-1,TRBD1,once,CASSQDPRGPLNTEAFF,TGCGCCAGCAGCCAAGATCCGAGGGGGCCCCTAAACACTGAAGCTTTCTTT
TRBV9,TRBJ2-1,-,once,CASSPNRDWGYNEQFF,TGTGCCAGCAGTCCGAACCGGGACTGGGGTTACAATGAGCAGTTCTTC
TRBV19,TRBJ1-4,TRBD1,-,CASSILGTGGEKLFF,TGTGCCAGTAGTATACTCGGGACAGGGGGAGAAAAACTGTTTTTT
TRBV10-2,TRBJ1-1,TRBD1,-,CASSESTPGWGTVNEAFF,TGCGCCAGCAGTGAGTCGACTCCTGGGTGGGGGACAGTAAATGAAGCTTTCTTT
TRBV27,TRBJ2-5,-,-,CASSLRLGYQETQYF,TGTGCCAGCAGTTTGCGACTAGGGTACCAAGAGACCCAGTACTTC
TRBV10-3,TRBJ2-3,TRBD2,-,CAISESSGRGDTQYF,TGTGCCATCAGTGAGTCCAGCGGGAGGGGAGATACGCAGTATTTT
TRBV7-9,TRBJ2-7,TRBD2,-,CASSTGLAGYEQYF,TGTGCCAGCAGCACGGGACTAGCGGGCTACGAGCAGTACTTC
TRBV30,TRBJ2-5,-,-,CAWTRTPQETQYF,TGTGCCTGGACGAGGACTCCGCAAGAGACCCAGTACTTC
TRBV4-3,TRBJ2-1,TRBD2,-,CASSQTYCSSGRAECSYNEQFF,TGCGCCAGCAGCCAAACATACTGTTCTAGCGGGAGGGCCGAATGCTCCTACAATGAGCAGTTCTTC
TRBV6-6,TRBJ2-7,-,-,CASSYSDPVYEQYF,TGTGCCAGCAGTTACTCCGACCCGGTTTACGAGCAGTACTTC